One T cell receptor (beta chain) is described in this entry. As handled by the study authors: Estimated nucleated cell counts came from reference gene primer amplification. The data were produced by immunoSEQ multiplex PCR, yet TCRdb's version contains in-frame clones alone and is incomplete. V, J and clone size are taken as reported in that table, and D and trimming were inferred from the DNA itself. The data show about 60,000 clones, more than 60% seen once. V shed 6 bases, J shed 1 base, and the junction held 5 bases outside the gene matches. This CDR3 comprises 14 residues. The germline CDR1 and CDR2 sequences are LGHNT and FRNRAP. The sample is drawn from a study of blood T cell repertoires in COVID-19. Study at large: Samples came from the United States, Italy and Spain, spanning acute and convalescent COVID-19. T cells, B-cell-depleted T cells, or PBMCs supplied cDNA or gDNA.

The clonotype originates from a woman in her seventies with acute or convalescent COVID-19. This sequence joins TRBV12-5 and TRBJ1-1, with 7 bases lining up with TRBD1. Sequences were obtained from peripheral blood. The CDR3 DNA is TGTGCTAGTGGCTGGGGGACAGCGAACACTGAAGCTTTCTTT. It encodes CASGWGTANTEAFF.